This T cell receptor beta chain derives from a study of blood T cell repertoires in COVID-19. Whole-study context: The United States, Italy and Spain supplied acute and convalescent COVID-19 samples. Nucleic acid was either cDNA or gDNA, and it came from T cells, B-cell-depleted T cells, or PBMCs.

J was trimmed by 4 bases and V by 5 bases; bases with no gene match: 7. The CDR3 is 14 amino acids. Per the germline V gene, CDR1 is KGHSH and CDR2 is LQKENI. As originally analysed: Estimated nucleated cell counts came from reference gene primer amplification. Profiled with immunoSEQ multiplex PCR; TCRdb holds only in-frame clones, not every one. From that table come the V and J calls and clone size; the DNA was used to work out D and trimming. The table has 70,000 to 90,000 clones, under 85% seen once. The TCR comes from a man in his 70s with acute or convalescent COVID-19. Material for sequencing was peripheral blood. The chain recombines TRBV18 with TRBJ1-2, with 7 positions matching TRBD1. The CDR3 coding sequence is TGTGCCAGCTCAACTAACACAGGGGTCTATGGCTACACCTTC. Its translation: CASSTNTGVYGYTF.